This T cell receptor beta chain was identified in a study of blood T cell repertoires in COVID-19. Germline V gene sequence: CDR1 MNHEY, CDR2 SMNVEV (reference sequence). Trimming left V 5 bases short and J 1 base short, with 10 bases between. This CDR3 has 14 residues. Method: immunoSEQ multiplex PCR; TCRdb's copy keeps in-frame clones and lacks some. The profile covers fewer than 350,000 clones, with around 90% appearing a single time and about 2.1% taken by the ten largest. This TCR came from a middle-aged woman with acute COVID-19. The material sequenced was PBMCs or T cells enriched from blood (not recorded which). The chain recombines TRBV27 with TRBJ2-3, with D possibly TRBD1 on 5 matching bases. For the CDR3, the DNA is TGTGCCAGCAGTACCATAGGGGGCACAGATACGCAGTATTTT. It is translated as CASSTIGGTDTQYF.